These 10 T cell receptor beta chains originate from one sample sequenced in a study of identical twins (dated by TCRdb to about 2016). The protocol used for the library was 5' RACE. The instrument was an Illumina HiSeq 2000. TCRdb reran the public reads through fastp at Q25 and MiXCR, keeping productive beta chains. Rows with one shared CDR3 protein collapse into an entry with the most common genes and DNA. In this sample the table shows fewer than 900,000 distinct CDR3 sequences, 15% to 20% of which occur a single time. Of the sample, around 13% is held by the ten largest clones. These data were likewise used in another study, on T cells expressing NK-cell markers.

Material: PBMCs. The receptors come from a woman younger than 35 in good health.

CDR3 amino acids: CASSPQGRGGGTDTQYF. CDR3 nucleotide sequence: TGTGCCAGCAGTCCTCAGGGTAGGGGAGGGGGCACAGATACGCAGTATTTT. The genes are TRBV6-1 and TRBJ2-3, with 7 nucleotides matching TRBD2. CDR1 is MNHNS, CDR2 SASEGT, per germline. This CDR3 spans 17 amino acids. Germline trimming cut 5 bases from V and 1 base from J; bases unmatched to any gene: 12.

A few counts support this clonotype. The chain combines TRBV24-1 with TRBJ2-5; 8 bases line up with TRBD1. Germline trimming cut 7 bases from V and 5 bases from J; bases unmatched to any gene: 5. Germline lookup yields CDR1 KGHDR and CDR2 SFDVKD. The CDR3 is made up of 13 amino acids. The CDR3 loop reads CATSRGPGETQYF. The CDR3 DNA is TGTGCCACCAGCAGGGGGCCAGGGGAGACCCAGTACTTC.

The chain combines TRBV20-1 with TRBJ1-1; 7 nucleotides align to TRBD1. Germline V gene data show CDR1 as DFQATT and CDR2 as SNEGSKA (reference sequence). The CDR3 sequence is 11 residues long. Trimming cost V 3 bases and J 5 bases; bases outside gene matches: 0. DNA of the CDR3: TGCAGTGCTAGGGGACAGACTGAAGCTTTCTTT. Translation: CSARGQTEAFF.

The genes are TRBV7-9 and TRBJ2-2, with 11 bases aligning to TRBD2. Germline CDR1 SEHNR, CDR2 FQNEAQ (reference sequence). This CDR3 comprises 16 residues. V shed 2 bases, J shed 4 bases, and the junction held 3 bases outside the gene matches. CDR3 DNA sequence: TGTGCCAGCAGCTTACTAGCGGGAGGTGGCACCGGGGAGCTGTTTTTT. Protein product: CASSLLAGGGTGELFF.

This rearrangement joins TRBV10-3 to TRBJ2-4; D remains ambiguous. Germline CDR1 is ENHRY and CDR2 is SYGVKD. The CDR3 consists of 14 residues. V gave up 0 bases and J gave up 5 bases, with 8 bases separating them. The CDR3 reads CAISESGRENIQYF. In DNA form, the CDR3 reads TGTGCCATCAGTGAGTCTGGACGGGAAAACATTCAGTACTTC.

The chain recombines TRBV20-1 with TRBJ1-3, with D unclear. The V gene's germline CDR1 is DFQATT and CDR2 SNEGSKA (reference sequence). V gave up 2 bases and J gave up 4 bases, with 6 bases separating them. The CDR3 consists of 12 residues. The CDR3: CSARQLGNTIYF. The DNA of the CDR3 is TGCAGTGCTAGACAACTGGGAAACACCATATATTTT.

This clonotype appeared many times. The rearrangement joins TRBV5-1 to TRBJ2-2; tentative D call: TRBD2 (5 bases). The V end lost 6 bases, the J end lost 2 bases, and 11 bases lay between the germline ends. CDR1 is SGHRS and CDR2 is YFSETQ in the germline V gene. The CDR3 is made up of 14 amino acids. The CDR3 reads CASTGTVNTGELFF. Here the CDR3 DNA reads TGCGCCAGCACGGGAACGGTTAACACCGGGGAGCTGTTTTTT.

This clonotype was observed a few times. The V and J genes are TRBV10-3 and TRBJ2-1, with TRBD2 matching over 9 bases. With 2 bases clipped from V and 8 bases from J, the junction kept 10 bases outside the gene matches. CDR1 ENHRY and CDR2 SYGVKD come from the germline V gene. The length of the CDR3 is 16 residues. CDR3 protein: CAISEILSGSNHEQFF. CDR3 DNA: TGTGCCATCAGTGAGATTCTTAGCGGGAGTAACCATGAGCAGTTCTTC.

The genes are TRBV12-3 or TRBV12-4 and TRBJ1-1, with D unclear. The germline V and J ends were trimmed by 5 bases and 4 bases, with 14 bases remaining between them. The CDR3 has 14 amino acids. CDR3 in DNA: TGTGCCAGCAGTCTGCAGCGGCAGCTCACTGAAGCTTTCTTT. It specifies CASSLQRQLTEAFF.

In this sample, this clonotype turned up many times. This rearrangement joins TRBV27 to TRBJ1-1; D is perhaps TRBD1 (5 bases). Germline V lookup: CDR1 MNHEY, CDR2 SMNVEV (reference sequence). Trimming took 4 bases from V and 11 from J, leaving 20 bases between them. CDR3 size: 14 residues. CDR3 loop: CASSSAGATWGAFF. In nucleotides, the CDR3 is TGTGCCAGCAGTTCCGCCGGGGCAACCTGGGGCGCTTTCTTT.